This T cell receptor (beta chain) was documented in a study of T cells in Graves' hyperthyroidism and ophthalmopathy. General study results and limits: Blood also held most thyroid clonotypes expanded beyond 0.001.

Duration under 3 months, a NOSPECS grade of at least 4, and a Clinical Activity Score of at least 3 characterized the ophthalmopathy patients. Amplification yielded TCR beta CDR3 regions, with RNA transcripts as the source. A first-round RT-PCR of the TCR CDR3 used the HTBI primer set. TCRdb redid the calling of the multiplex PCR reads with MiXCR, one entry per CDR3 protein. The table lists around 400,000 distinct CDR3 sequences, around 15% of them singletons. CDR1 and CDR2 (germline): SQVTM, ANQGSEA. The CDR3 consists of 13 residues. Trimming pared 4 bases from V and 6 bases from J, leaving 14 bases between. This clonotype was seen a few times. Antigen specificity is unknown.

Sequenced sample: blood. This TCR was recovered from a woman aged 60-75 years with Graves' ophthalmopathy. The chain carries TRBV29-1 and TRBJ2-3, with D uncertain. The CDR3 coding sequence is TGCAGCGTTGGACGGGTCAAACCGGATACGCAGTATTTT. Residues: CSVGRVKPDTQYF.